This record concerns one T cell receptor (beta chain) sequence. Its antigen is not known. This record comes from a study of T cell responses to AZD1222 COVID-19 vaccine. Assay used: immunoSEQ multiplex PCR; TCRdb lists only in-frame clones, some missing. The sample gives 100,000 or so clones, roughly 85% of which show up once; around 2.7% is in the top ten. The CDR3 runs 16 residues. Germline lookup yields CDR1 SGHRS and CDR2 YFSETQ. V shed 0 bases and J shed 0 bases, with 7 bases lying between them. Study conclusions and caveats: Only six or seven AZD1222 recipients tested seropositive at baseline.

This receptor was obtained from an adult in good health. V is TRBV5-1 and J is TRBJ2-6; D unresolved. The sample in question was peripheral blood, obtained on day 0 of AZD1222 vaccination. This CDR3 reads CASSLVAASGANVLTF. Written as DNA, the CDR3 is TGCGCCAGCAGCTTGGTGGCAGCCTCTGGGGCCAACGTCCTGACTTTC.